These 22 T cell receptor beta chains were all obtained from the same sample, sequenced in a study of T cell responses to AZD1222 COVID-19 vaccine. TCRdb's copy holds only in-frame clones and misses some; the assay was immunoSEQ multiplex PCR. The sample lists 150,000 to 200,000 clones; about 91% were seen once. This material consisted of peripheral blood, taken on day 0 of AZD1222 vaccination. The source of these receptors is an adult in good health.

The gene calls are TRBV5-1 and TRBJ1-2; D is unclear. The CDR3 runs 16 residues. CDR1 is SGHRS and CDR2 is YFSETQ in the germline V gene. V dropped 4 bases and J dropped 8 bases, with 24 bases sitting between them. CDR3 DNA: TGCGCCAGCAGCACCCCAAAGGAGGGAGGGCCGGGCGGCTACACCTTC. This gives the protein CASSTPKEGGPGGYTF.

The chain links TRBV7-2 to TRBJ1-2, with D hard to call. Germline-derived CDR1 and CDR2 are SGHTA and FQGNSA. CDR3 length: 13 amino acids. V lost 4 bases, J lost 7 bases, and 13 bases lay in between. This CDR3 reads CASSSPHGSGYTF. The CDR3 DNA reads as TGTGCCAGCAGCTCCCCCCATGGATCTGGCTACACCTTC. Full variable domain (missing parts from reference TRBV7-2 and TRBJ1-2): GAGVSQSPSNKVTEKGKDVELRCDPISGHTALYWYRQSLGQGLEFLIYFQGNSAPDKSGLPSDRFSAERTGGSVSTLTIQRTQQEDSAVYLCASSSPHGSGYTFGSGTRLTVV.

The chain couples TRBV28 to TRBJ1-2; D uncertain. The germline V and J ends were trimmed by 9 bases and 2 bases, with 16 bases remaining between them. The length of the CDR3 is 14 residues. Germline V gives CDR1 MDHEN, CDR2 SYDVKM. For the CDR3, the DNA is TGTGCCAGATTGGCCCGGACGGCAAACTATGGCTACACCTTC. Protein sequence: CARLARTANYGYTF.

Only a few counts were recorded for this clone. This chain joins TRBV2 and TRBJ2-6; 7 bases match TRBD1. CDR3 length equals 15 residues. The V gene end was trimmed by 4 bases and the J gene end by 2 bases; junction bases not matched to a gene: 2. Germline V gene data show CDR1 as SNHLY and CDR2 as FYNNEI. The CDR3 sequence: CASSGQGAGANVLTF. CDR3 DNA sequence: TGTGCCAGCAGTGGGCAGGGGGCTGGGGCCAACGTCCTGACTTTC.

V is TRBV28 and J is TRBJ1-6; D is uncertain. The CDR3 contains 13 residues. The germline CDR1 and CDR2 sequences are MDHEN and SYDVKM. Trimming took 6 bases from V and 8 from J, leaving 11 bases between them. The CDR3 here is CASSSRWDSPLHF. For the CDR3, the DNA is TGTGCCAGCAGCAGCAGGTGGGATTCACCCCTCCACTTT. The full variable domain, its missing parts supplied by reference TRBV28 and TRBJ1-6, is DVKVTQSSRYLVKRTGEKVFLECVQDMDHENMFWYRQDPGLGLRLIYFSYDVKMKEKGDIPEGYSVSREKKERFSLILESASTNQTSMYLCASSSRWDSPLHFGNGTRLTVT.

The chain is built from TRBV7-2 and TRBJ2-7; D is unclear. Trimming removed 5 bases at V and 4 bases at J, with 9 bases between. CDR3 length equals 12 residues. Germline V gives CDR1 SGHTA, CDR2 FQGNSA. The CDR3 protein is CASSPTVYEQYF. The DNA for the CDR3 is TGTGCCAGCAGCCCAACAGTATACGAGCAGTACTTC.

This chain uses TRBV18 with TRBJ2-7; 9 bases fit TRBD1. Trimming took 5 bases from V and 3 from J; bases not matched to a gene: 8. Germline CDR1 and CDR2: KGHSH and LQKENI. The CDR3 totals 15 residues. The CDR3 region has the DNA TGTGCCAGCTCATTTACGACAGGGGGGCTCTACGAGCAGTACTTC. It specifies CASSFTTGGLYEQYF.

This chain links TRBV18 with TRBJ1-2; D not certain. V was clipped by 2 bases and J by 5 bases, with 3 bases between them. CDR1 KGHSH and CDR2 LQKENI come from the germline V gene. The CDR3 has 11 residues. In DNA, the CDR3 is TGTGCCAGCTCACCAGGGTATGGCTACACCTTC. This gives the protein CASSPGYGYTF.

This clone was seen more than once but under ten times. The V call is TRBV7-8, the J call TRBJ2-7, with D possibly TRBD2 on 5 matching bases. The CDR3 has 14 residues. The germline V gene encodes CDR1 SGHVS and CDR2 FQNEAQ. Trimming stripped 1 base from V and 0 bases from J, with 7 bases between. CDR3 nucleotide sequence: TGTGCCAGCAGCTTAGAAGCGGTCTCCTACGAGCAGTACTTC. It specifies CASSLEAVSYEQYF.

This chain uses TRBV4-3 with TRBJ2-7, with D possibly being TRBD2 (6 bases). Germline CDR1 and CDR2: LGHNA and YSLEER. The V end was cut by 1 base, the J end by 7 bases, with 8 bases between. This CDR3 is 12 amino acids long. As DNA, the CDR3 is TGCGCCAGCAGCCAAGTAGGGAGGGAGCAGTACTTC. Protein product: CASSQVGREQYF.

The genes are TRBV9 and TRBJ2-3, with D tentatively TRBD2 (6 bases). Germline CDR1 reads SGDLS; CDR2 reads YYNGEE. There are 14 residues in the CDR3. V gave up 3 bases and J gave up 9 bases, with 17 bases separating them. CDR3 nucleotide sequence: TGTGCCAGCAGCGCCCAGGAGGGCCAATGGACGCAGTATTTT. Translation gives CASSAQEGQWTQYF.

The J gene is TRBJ2-3, the V gene TRBV7-9, with 10 bases lining up with TRBD2. Germline V gene data show CDR1 as SEHNR and CDR2 as FQNEAQ (reference sequence). CDR3 length equals 16 residues. V was pared by 6 bases and J by 1 base, with 7 bases of the junction left unmatched. The CDR3 sequence is CASRLPGTSGTDTQYF. CDR3 sequence (DNA): TGTGCCAGCAGATTACCCGGGACTAGCGGCACAGATACGCAGTATTTT.

This chain joins TRBV7-3 and TRBJ2-3, with 8 bases identical to TRBD2. Trimming cost V 5 bases and J 0 bases; bases outside gene matches: 22. Germline V gene lookup returns CDR1 SGHTA and CDR2 FQGTGA. This CDR3 spans 21 amino acids. The CDR3 region has the DNA TGTGCCAGCAGCCCATCGATCTGGGGCCGGAACACTAGCGGTAGCACAGATACGCAGTATTTT. Translated: CASSPSIWGRNTSGSTDTQYF. The entire variable domain, with the rest obtained from reference TRBV7-3 and TRBJ2-3, is as follows: GAGVSQTPSNKVTEKGKYVELRCDPISGHTALYWYRQSLGQGPEFLIYFQGTGAADDSGLPNDRFFAVRPEGSVSTLKIQRTERGDSAVYLCASSPSIWGRNTSGSTDTQYFGPGTRLTVL.

This clone has only one observation. The chain is built from TRBV9 and TRBJ2-1; 15 bases agree with TRBD2. Germline V gives CDR1 SGDLS, CDR2 YYNGEE. The CDR3 sequence is 18 residues long. V gave up 3 bases and J gave up 6 bases; unmatched junction bases: 10. The CDR3 here is CASSGTSGRAKFLNEQFF. CDR3 coding DNA: TGTGCCAGCAGCGGGACTAGCGGGAGGGCGAAATTCCTCAATGAGCAGTTCTTC.

The V call is TRBV28, the J call TRBJ1-5; 7 positions agree with TRBD1. Unmatched junction bases numbered 16, after V lost 6 bases and J lost 11 bases. This CDR3 comprises 15 residues. Per the germline V gene, CDR1 is MDHEN and CDR2 is SYDVKM. CDR3 loop: CASRRLGQVRETQHF. CDR3 sequence (DNA): TGTGCCAGCAGAAGGCTTGGACAGGTCCGGGAGACCCAGCATTTT.

The chain employs TRBV7-8 and TRBJ1-1; no clear D. The length of the CDR3 is 16 residues. With 5 bases removed from V and 1 base from J, the gap between germline ends came to 17 bases. Germline CDR1 SGHVS, CDR2 FQNEAQ. The CDR3 sequence: CASSTRPGPRNTEAFF. CDR3 nucleotides: TGTGCCAGCAGCACAAGGCCGGGCCCTCGGAACACTGAAGCTTTCTTT. Complete variable domain (other parts from reference TRBV7-8 and TRBJ1-1): GAGVSQSPRYKVAKRGQDVALRCDPISGHVSLFWYQQALGQGPEFLTYFQNEAQLDKSGLPSDRFFAERPEGSVSTLKIQRTQQEDSAVYLCASSTRPGPRNTEAFFGQGTRLTVV.

V gene TRBV30 combines with J gene TRBJ2-1; unclear D gene. Trimming pared 0 bases from V and 7 bases from J, leaving 7 bases between. CDR1 and CDR2 (germline): GTSNPN, SVGIG (reference sequence). This CDR3 has 12 residues. The DNA for the CDR3 is TGTGCCTGGAGTGTATATGGGAATGAGCAGTTCTTC. Protein sequence: CAWSVYGNEQFF.

The chain employs TRBV27 and TRBJ1-2; the D is unclear. The V end was cut by 0 bases, the J end by 2 bases, with 7 bases between. There are 14 residues in the CDR3. Germline loops: CDR1 MNHEY, CDR2 SMNVEV (reference sequence). CDR3 region: CASSLSAVNYGYTF. CDR3 nucleotides: TGTGCCAGCAGTTTATCGGCCGTGAACTATGGCTACACCTTC.

The rearrangement joins TRBV28 to TRBJ2-1; 11 bases map to TRBD2. The CDR3 runs 19 residues. From germline, CDR1 is MDHEN and CDR2 SYDVKM. V lost 7 bases to trimming and J lost 6 bases; unmatched junction nucleotides: 20. This CDR3 reads CASMPGQGTSGSQINEQFF. The CDR3 nucleotides read TGTGCCAGCATGCCGGGACAGGGCACTAGCGGGAGTCAAATCAATGAGCAGTTCTTC.

This sequence joins TRBV10-3 and TRBJ1-2, with D perhaps TRBD1 (5 bases). Per the germline V gene, CDR1 is ENHRY and CDR2 is SYGVKD. The V end lost 8 bases, the J end lost 6 bases, and 22 bases lay between the germline ends. The CDR3 is 15 amino acids. CDR3 DNA sequence: TGTGCCATCTCCGGACGCTCAGGCGGGGGAGATGGCTACACCTTC. Its translation: CAISGRSGGGDGYTF.

In this sample, this clone turned up once. The genes are TRBV12-3 or TRBV12-4 and TRBJ1-1; D gene ambiguous. The CDR3 is made up of 13 amino acids. V dropped 6 bases and J dropped 3 bases, with 11 bases sitting between them. The CDR3 protein is CASRKDGYTEAFF. As DNA, the CDR3 is TGTGCCAGCAGGAAGGACGGCTACACTGAAGCTTTCTTT.

The V call is TRBV7-3, the J call TRBJ2-3, with D perhaps assigned TRBD1 or TRBD2 (5 bases each). The length of the CDR3 is 15 residues. Germline CDR1 SGHTA, CDR2 FQGTGA. V lost 5 bases and J lost 4, with 16 bases in between. The CDR3 region has the DNA TGTGCCAGCAGCATCGGGACCGCTAGTGCAGATACGCAGTATTTT. The encoded protein is CASSIGTASADTQYF.